This TCR beta chain originates from a study of OX40 agonist ivuxolimab in advanced cancers. General notes on the study: Ivuxolimab was an agonistic, fully human IgG2 monoclonal antibody directed against OX40 (CD134), a costimulatory receptor. Intravenous ivuxolimab was administered to patients every 2 weeks at six dose levels: 0.01, 0.1, 0.3, 1.5, 3 and 10 mg/kg. Of the 50 to 55 patients in dose escalation, 19 had hepatocellular carcinoma, about 15 had melanoma, 9 had renal cell carcinoma and 9 had head and neck cancer. In the dose-escalation cohort, more than 80% of patients were male, and the mean age was approximately 60 years with a range of roughly 20 to 79. Patients were allowed to have had prior anti-PD-1, anti-PD-L1 or anti-CTLA-4 therapy, and about 40% of the dose-escalation patients had been treated with checkpoint inhibitors. Partial responses occurred in three dose-escalation patients, of whom one had hepatocellular carcinoma and two had cutaneous melanoma. Peripheral TCRbeta sequencing aimed to test whether ivuxolimab altered TCR sequence diversity and caused clonal T-cell expansion. The paper reports the monotherapy dose-escalation portion (N of about 54 patients) of the phase I ivuxolimab trial.

To note about this clone: The antigen it binds to is not known. The input lacks base qualities; no much larger clone sits a single base away.

The investigation overall reported the following: At doses of 0.1 to 3.0 mg/kg, clonal expansion of both CD4+ and CD8+ blood T cells was observed from baseline to week 6. Low levels of normalized T-cell clonal expansion were also shown by some nonresponding patients. In the 0.1-3.0 mg/kg groups, partial responders were among the patients with the lowest normalized peripheral clonal expansion, particularly in CD8+ T cells. After ivuxolimab, CD8+ T cells had more expanded clones than CD4+ T cells on average. The antigen specificity of the clonally expanded peripheral T cells was not determined.

Patients with autoimmune disease history or receiving systemic immunosuppression were excluded from the trial. In every dose cohort, peripheral blood was drawn for TCR sequencing at baseline, cycle 4 day 1, and cycle 7 day 1. The samples were taken from a phase I, first-in-human, multicenter, open-label dose-escalation trial of ivuxolimab. Adults with locally advanced or metastatic head and neck squamous cell, hepatocellular, melanoma or renal cell carcinoma were enrolled in the trial. Before TCR sequencing, CD4+ T cells and CD8+ T cells from peripheral blood were sorted into separate populations. For sequencing of the TCRbeta CDR3 region, genomic DNA was extracted from the sorted cells. The immunoSEQ Assay was used to sequence the TCRbeta CDR3 regions. TCRdb took this table from immuneACCESS and kept in-frame rearrangements with V and J called. Such tables lack part of the clones; where checked against another copy, unresolved V genes explain under half of the gap, and the rest is unexplained. Within this sample are approximately 60,000 clones, with approximately 89% of them counted one time only. Over 9.5% of the sample lies in the top ten.

This receptor was identified in an adult with an advanced solid tumor such as melanoma, head and neck, liver or kidney cancer. The sample consisted of CD4+ or CD8+ T cells sorted from blood, taken in a trial of the OX40 agonist ivuxolimab.

The nucleotides are TGTGCCAGCAGCCTACTGCGGTCCTCTGGAAACACCATATATTTT. This codes for CASSLLRSSGNTIYF. This receptor chain uses TRBV6-5 and TRBJ1-3; too little of a D gene remains to name it. Relative to germline, V is 6 bases shorter and J is 0 bases shorter, with 12 bases between their ends. The CDR3 holds 15 amino acids from the cysteine to the phenylalanine. This entry keeps only the CDR3 DNA: 45 bases, framed from base 1. According to the germline V gene, CDR1 reads MNHEY and CDR2 reads SVGAGI.